This T cell receptor (beta chain) was found in a study of T cells in Graves' hyperthyroidism and ophthalmopathy. Study-wide results and limits: From stable hyperthyroidism, ophthalmopathy was separated by a 13 V-J model. Blood samples included most of the expanded thyroid clonotypes exceeding 0.001.

The CDR3 regions of TCR beta were amplified from RNA transcripts. HTBI primers were employed in a first-round RT-PCR of the TCR CDR3. TCRdb analysed the multiplex PCR reads with MiXCR anew, one entry per CDR3 protein. The sample records about 610,000 distinct CDR3 sequences, more than 45% being singletons. Calling Graves' hyperthyroidism stable meant ophthalmopathy did not progress within 18 months. The study excluded patients with uncontrolled infection, other autoimmune disease, pregnancy or lactation. This clonotype was detected only a few times. Its cognate antigen is unknown. Sequenced material: peripheral blood or thyroid tissue (not recorded which). The source is a woman aged 18 to 35 with Graves' hyperthyroidism.

Here the CDR3 DNA reads TGCGCCAGCAGCGTGGAGGACTTTTCCTACGAGCAGTACTTC. It codes for CASSVEDFSYEQYF. The V and J genes are TRBV5-1 and TRBJ2-7, with D maybe TRBD2 (5 bases). This CDR3 has 14 amino acids. The germline gives CDR1 SGHRS, CDR2 YFSETQ. V lost 4 bases and J lost 1, with 12 bases in between.